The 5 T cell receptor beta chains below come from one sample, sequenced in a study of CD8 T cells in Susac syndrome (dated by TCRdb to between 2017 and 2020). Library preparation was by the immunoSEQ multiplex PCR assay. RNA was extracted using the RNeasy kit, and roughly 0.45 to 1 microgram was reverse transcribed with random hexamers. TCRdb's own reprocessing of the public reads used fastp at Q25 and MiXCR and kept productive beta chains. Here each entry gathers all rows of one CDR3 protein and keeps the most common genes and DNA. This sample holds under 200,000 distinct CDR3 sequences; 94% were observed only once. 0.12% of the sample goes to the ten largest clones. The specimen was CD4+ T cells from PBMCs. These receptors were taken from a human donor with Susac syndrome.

CDR3 DNA sequence: TGTGCCAGCAGTAACCGGGACCCGACAACAGAAAAACTGTTTTTT. Translated: CASSNRDPTTEKLFF. The rearrangement links TRBV2 to TRBJ1-4; D possibly corresponds to TRBD1 (5 bases). This CDR3 has 15 residues. Trimming cost V 5 bases and J 8 bases, with 18 bases left between them. The germline V gene has CDR1 SNHLY and CDR2 FYNNEI.

The CDR3 here is CASSLFTQETQYF. The CDR3, as DNA: TGTGCCAGCAGCTTATTTACTCAAGAGACCCAGTACTTC. The rearrangement links TRBV7-2 to TRBJ2-5, with D unclear. The CDR3 length is 13 residues. V lost 2 bases to trimming and J lost 2 bases, with 6 bases between them. Germline CDR1 SGHTA, CDR2 FQGNSA.

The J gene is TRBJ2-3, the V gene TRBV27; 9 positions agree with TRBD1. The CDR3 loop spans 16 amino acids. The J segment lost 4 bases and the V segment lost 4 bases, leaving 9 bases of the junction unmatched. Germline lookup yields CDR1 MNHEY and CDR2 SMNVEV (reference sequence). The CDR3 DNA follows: TGTGCCAGCAGTTCCAAAGACAGGGGGAGGTCAGATACGCAGTATTTT. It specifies CASSSKDRGRSDTQYF.

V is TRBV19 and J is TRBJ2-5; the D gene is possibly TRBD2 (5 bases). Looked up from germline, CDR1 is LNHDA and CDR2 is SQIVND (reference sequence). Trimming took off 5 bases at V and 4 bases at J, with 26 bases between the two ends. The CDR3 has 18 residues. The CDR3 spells CASSSSGLGLPGSETQYF. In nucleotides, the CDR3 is TGTGCCAGTAGTTCCTCAGGCTTAGGACTCCCCGGATCAGAGACCCAGTACTTC.

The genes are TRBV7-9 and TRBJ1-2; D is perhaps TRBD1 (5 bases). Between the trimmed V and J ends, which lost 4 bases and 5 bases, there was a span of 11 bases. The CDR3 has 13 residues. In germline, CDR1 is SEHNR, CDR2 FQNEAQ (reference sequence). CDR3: CASSSGRSYGYTF. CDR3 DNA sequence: TGTGCCAGCAGCTCGGGACGGTCTTATGGCTACACCTTC.